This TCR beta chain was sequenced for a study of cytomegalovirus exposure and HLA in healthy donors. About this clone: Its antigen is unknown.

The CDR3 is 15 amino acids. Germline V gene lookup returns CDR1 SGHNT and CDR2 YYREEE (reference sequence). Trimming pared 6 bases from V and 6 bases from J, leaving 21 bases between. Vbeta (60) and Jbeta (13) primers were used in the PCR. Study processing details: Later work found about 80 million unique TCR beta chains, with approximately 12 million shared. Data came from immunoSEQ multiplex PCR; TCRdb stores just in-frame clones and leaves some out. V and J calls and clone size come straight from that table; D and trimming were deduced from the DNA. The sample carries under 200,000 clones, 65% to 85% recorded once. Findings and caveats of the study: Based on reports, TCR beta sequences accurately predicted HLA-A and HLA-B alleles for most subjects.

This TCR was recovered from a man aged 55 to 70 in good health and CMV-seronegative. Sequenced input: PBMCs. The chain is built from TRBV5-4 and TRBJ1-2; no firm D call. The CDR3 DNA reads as TGTGCCAGCAAACCGGGATCCGAGGCCCTTGATGGCTACACCTTC. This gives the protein CASKPGSEALDGYTF.